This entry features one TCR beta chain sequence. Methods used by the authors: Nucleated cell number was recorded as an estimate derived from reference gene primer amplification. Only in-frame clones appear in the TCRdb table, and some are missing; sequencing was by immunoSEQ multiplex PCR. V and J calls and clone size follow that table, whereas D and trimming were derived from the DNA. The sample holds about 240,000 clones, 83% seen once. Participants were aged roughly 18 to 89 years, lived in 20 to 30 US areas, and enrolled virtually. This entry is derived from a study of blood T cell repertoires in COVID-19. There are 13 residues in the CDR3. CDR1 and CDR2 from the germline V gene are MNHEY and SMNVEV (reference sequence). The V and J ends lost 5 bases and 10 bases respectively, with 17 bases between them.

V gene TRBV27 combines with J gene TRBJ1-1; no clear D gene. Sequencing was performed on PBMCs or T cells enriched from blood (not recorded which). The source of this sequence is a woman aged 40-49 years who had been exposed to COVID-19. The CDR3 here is CASSPEAGIGAFF. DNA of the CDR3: TGTGCCAGCAGTCCCGAGGCGGGGATCGGAGCTTTCTTT.